This T cell receptor (beta chain) was found in a study of technical replicates of blood from a few donors. Germline V lookup: CDR1 KGHSH, CDR2 LQKENI. The CDR3 totals 15 residues. Deletions cut 6 bases from V and 3 bases from J, with 15 bases between. Generated by immunoSEQ multiplex PCR, the TCRdb table keeps only in-frame clones and is missing some. This repertoire shows tens of thousands of clones, around 90% found once; its top ten account for about 0.4%. V and J are TRBV18 and TRBJ2-1; D may be TRBD1 (6 bases). Sequenced input: T cells isolated from PBMCs. The receptor was derived from a human donor in good health. CDR3 nucleotides: TGTGCCAGCTCGCCCGGGCCAGGGGACTACAATGAGCAGTTCTTC. The encoded protein is CASSPGPGDYNEQFF.